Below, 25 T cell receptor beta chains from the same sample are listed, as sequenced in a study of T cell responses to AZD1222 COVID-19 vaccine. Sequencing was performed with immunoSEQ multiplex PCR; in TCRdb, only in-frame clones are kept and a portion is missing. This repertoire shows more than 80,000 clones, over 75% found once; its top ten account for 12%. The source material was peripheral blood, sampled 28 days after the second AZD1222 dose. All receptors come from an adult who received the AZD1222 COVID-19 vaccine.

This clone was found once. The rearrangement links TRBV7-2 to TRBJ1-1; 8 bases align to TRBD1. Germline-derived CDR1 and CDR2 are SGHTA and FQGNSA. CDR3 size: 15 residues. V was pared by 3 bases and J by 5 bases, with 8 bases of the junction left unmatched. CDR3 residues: CASSFPRGLGTEAFF. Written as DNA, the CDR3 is TGTGCCAGCAGCTTCCCCAGGGGGCTGGGGACTGAAGCTTTCTTT.

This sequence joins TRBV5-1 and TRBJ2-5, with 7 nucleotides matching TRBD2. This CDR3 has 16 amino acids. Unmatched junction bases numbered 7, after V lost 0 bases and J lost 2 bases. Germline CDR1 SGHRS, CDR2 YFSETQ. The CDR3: CASSLASSGEQETQYF. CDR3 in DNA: TGCGCCAGCAGCTTGGCTTCTAGCGGCGAGCAAGAGACCCAGTACTTC.

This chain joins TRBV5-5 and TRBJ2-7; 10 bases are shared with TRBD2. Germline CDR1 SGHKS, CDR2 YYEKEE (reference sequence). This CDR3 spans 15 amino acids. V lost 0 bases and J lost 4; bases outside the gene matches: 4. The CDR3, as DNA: TGTGCCAGCAGCTTGGTAGCGGGAGGATTTTACGAGCAGTACTTC. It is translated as CASSLVAGGFYEQYF.

This CDR3 is CASSPGGNTEAFF. CDR3 bases: TGTGCCAGCAGCCCCGGGGGGAACACTGAAGCTTTCTTT. This rearrangement joins TRBV12-3 or TRBV12-4 to TRBJ1-1; possible D gene TRBD1, 5 bases. CDR3 length: 13 amino acids. The V and J ends lost 6 bases and 1 base respectively, with 9 bases between them.

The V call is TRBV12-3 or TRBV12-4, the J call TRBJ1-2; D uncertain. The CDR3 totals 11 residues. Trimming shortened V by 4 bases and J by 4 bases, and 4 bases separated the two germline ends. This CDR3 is CASSSIYGYTF. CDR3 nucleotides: TGTGCCAGCAGTTCAATCTATGGCTACACCTTC.

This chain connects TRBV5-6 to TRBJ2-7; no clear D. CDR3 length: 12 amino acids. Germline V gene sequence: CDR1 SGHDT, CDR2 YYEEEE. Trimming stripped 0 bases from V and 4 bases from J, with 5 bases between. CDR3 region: CASSLEGYEQYF. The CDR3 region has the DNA TGTGCCAGCAGCTTGGAAGGATACGAGCAGTACTTC. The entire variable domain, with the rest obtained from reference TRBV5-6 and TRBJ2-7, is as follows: DAGVTQSPTHLIKTRGQQVTLRCSPKSGHDTVSWYQQALGQGPQFIFQYYEEEERQRGNFPDRFSGHQFPNYSSELNVNALLLGDSALYLCASSLEGYEQYFGPGTRLTVT.

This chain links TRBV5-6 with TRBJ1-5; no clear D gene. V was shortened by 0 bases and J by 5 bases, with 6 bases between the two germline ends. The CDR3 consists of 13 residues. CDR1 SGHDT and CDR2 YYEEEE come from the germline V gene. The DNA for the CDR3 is TGTGCCAGCAGCTTGGGCCGTTATCAGCCCCAGCATTTT. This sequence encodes CASSLGRYQPQHF.

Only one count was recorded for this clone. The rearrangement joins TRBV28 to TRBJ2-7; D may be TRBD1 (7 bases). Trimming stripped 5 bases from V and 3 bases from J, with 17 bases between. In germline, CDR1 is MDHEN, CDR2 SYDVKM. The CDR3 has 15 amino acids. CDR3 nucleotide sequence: TGTGCCAGCAGTCAACAGGGGACTCCCAACTACGAGCAGTACTTC. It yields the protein CASSQQGTPNYEQYF. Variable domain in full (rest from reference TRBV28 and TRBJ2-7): DVKVTQSSRYLVKRTGEKVFLECVQDMDHENMFWYRQDPGLGLRLIYFSYDVKMKEKGDIPEGYSVSREKKERFSLILESASTNQTSMYLCASSQQGTPNYEQYFGPGTRLTVT.

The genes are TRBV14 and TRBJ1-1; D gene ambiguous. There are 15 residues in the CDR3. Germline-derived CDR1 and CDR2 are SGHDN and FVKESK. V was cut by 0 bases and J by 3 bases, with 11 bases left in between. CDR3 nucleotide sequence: TGTGCCAGCAGCCAAGATCCAGGCAGGTACACTGAAGCTTTCTTT. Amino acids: CASSQDPGRYTEAFF.

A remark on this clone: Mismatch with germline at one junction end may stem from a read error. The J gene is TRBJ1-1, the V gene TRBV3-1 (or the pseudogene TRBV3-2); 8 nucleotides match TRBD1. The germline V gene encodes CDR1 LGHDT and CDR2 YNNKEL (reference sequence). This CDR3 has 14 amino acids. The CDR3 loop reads CASSQGQGNIEAFF. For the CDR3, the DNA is TGTGCCAGCAGCCAAGGACAGGGGAACATTGAAGCTTTCTTT.

The CDR3 spells CASSLGGAYGYTF. The CDR3 coding sequence is TGTGCCAGCAGCTTGGGGGGCGCTTATGGCTACACCTTC. This chain uses TRBV13 with TRBJ1-2, with TRBD1 as a possible D gene (6 bases). Germline V CDR1 and CDR2: PRHDT, FYEKMQ (reference sequence). CDR3 length equals 13 residues. V lost 3 bases and J lost 5, with 10 bases in between.

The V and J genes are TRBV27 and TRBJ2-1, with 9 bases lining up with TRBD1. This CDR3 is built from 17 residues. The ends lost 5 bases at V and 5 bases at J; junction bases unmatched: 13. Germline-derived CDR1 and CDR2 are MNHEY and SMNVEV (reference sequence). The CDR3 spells CASSTLTGTGSNNEQFF. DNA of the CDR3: TGTGCCAGCAGTACCCTTACCGGGACAGGGTCCAACAATGAGCAGTTCTTC.

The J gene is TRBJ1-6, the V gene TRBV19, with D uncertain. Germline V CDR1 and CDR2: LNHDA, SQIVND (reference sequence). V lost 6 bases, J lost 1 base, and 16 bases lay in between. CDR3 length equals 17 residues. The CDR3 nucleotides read TGTGCCAGTAGGGCCGCCGACGGAGAATCCTATAATTCACCCCTCCACTTT. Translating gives CASRAADGESYNSPLHF.

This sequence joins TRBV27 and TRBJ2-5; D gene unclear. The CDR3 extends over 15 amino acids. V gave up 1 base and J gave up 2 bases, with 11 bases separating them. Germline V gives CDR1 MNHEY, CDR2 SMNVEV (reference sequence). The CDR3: CASSLLGLSQETQYF. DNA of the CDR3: TGTGCCAGCAGTTTATTGGGTTTATCACAAGAGACCCAGTACTTC.

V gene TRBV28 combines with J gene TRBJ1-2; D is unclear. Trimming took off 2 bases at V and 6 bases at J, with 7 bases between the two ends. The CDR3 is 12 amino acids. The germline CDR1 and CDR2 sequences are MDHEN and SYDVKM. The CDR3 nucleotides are TGTGCCAGCAGTTTAATTACAGATGGCTACACCTTC. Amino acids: CASSLITDGYTF.

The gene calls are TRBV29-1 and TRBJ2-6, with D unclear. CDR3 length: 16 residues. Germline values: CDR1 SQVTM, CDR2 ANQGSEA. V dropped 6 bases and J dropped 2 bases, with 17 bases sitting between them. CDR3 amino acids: CSVYAQRVTGANVLTF. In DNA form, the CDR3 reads TGCAGCGTATACGCCCAAAGGGTTACTGGGGCCAACGTCCTGACTTTC.

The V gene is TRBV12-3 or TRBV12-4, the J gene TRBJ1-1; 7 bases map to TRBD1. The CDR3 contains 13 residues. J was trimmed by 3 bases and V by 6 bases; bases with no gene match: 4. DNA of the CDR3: TGTGCCAGCAGCCGACAGGGCGACACTGAAGCTTTCTTT. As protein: CASSRQGDTEAFF.

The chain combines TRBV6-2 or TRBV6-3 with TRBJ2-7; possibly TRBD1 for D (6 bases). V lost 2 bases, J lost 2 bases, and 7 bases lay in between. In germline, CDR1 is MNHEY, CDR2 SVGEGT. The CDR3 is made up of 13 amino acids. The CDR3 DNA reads TGTGCCAGCAGTTACAGGACAGCCTACGAGCAGTACGTC. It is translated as CASSYRTAYEQYV.

CDR3 DNA: TGTGCCAGCAGTTCCCTGACGGTTGGGGCCGAGACCCAGTACTTC. Residues: CASSSLTVGAETQYF. The chain has TRBV6-5 and TRBJ2-5, with D possibly TRBD1 on 5 matching bases. The V and J ends lost 4 bases and 5 bases respectively, with 17 bases between them. The length of the CDR3 is 15 residues. Germline V gene sequence: CDR1 MNHEY, CDR2 SVGAGI.

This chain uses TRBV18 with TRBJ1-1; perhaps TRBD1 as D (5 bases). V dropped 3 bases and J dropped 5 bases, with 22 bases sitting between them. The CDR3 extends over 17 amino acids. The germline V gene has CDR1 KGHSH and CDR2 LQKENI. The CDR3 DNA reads TGTGCCAGCTCACCTACACCACGACAGATAAGACGGACTGAAGCTTTCTTT. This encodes CASSPTPRQIRRTEAFF.

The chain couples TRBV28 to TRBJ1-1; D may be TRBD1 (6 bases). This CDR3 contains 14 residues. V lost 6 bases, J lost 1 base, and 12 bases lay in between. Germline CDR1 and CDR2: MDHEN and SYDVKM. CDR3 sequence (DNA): TGTGCCAGCAGACCCCAGACAGGGAACACTGAAGCTTTCTTT. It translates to CASRPQTGNTEAFF.

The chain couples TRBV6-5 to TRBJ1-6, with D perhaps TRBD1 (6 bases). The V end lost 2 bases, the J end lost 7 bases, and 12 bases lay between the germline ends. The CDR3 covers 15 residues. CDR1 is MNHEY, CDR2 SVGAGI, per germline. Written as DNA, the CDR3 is TGTGCCAGCAGTTACAGTGGACAGTGGAATTCACCCCTCCACTTT. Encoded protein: CASSYSGQWNSPLHF.

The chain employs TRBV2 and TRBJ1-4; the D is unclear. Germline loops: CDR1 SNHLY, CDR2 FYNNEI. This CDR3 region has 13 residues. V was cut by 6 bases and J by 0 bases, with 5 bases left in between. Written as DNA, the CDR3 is TGTGCCAGCAGAACAACAACTAATGAAAAACTGTTTTTT. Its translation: CASRTTTNEKLFF. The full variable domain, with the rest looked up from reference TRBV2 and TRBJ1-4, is EPEVTQTPSHQVTQMGQEVILRCVPISNHLYFYWYRQILGQKVEFLVSFYNNEISEKSEIFDDQFSVERPDGSNFTLKIRSTKLEDSAMYFCASRTTTNEKLFFGSGTQLSVL.

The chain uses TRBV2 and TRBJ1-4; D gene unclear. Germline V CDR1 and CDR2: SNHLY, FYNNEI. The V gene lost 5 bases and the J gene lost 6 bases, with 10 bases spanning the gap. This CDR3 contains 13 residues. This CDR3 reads CASSTGLDEKLFF. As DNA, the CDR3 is TGTGCCAGCAGTACCGGGCTGGATGAAAAACTGTTTTTT.

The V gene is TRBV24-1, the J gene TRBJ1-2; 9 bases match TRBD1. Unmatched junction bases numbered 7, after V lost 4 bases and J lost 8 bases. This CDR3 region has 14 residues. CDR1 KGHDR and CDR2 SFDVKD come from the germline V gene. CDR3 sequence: CATSERTGVRGYTF. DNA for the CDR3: TGTGCCACCAGTGAGCGGACAGGGGTGAGAGGCTACACCTTC.